This T cell receptor beta chain emerged from a study of human T cells and chemical hapten exposure. In the study overall: Donors were sensitized with 2% DPC on the upper inner arm.

TCRdb re-called the RACE reads through MiXCR, storing one row per CDR3 protein. The data show 150,000 to 200,000 distinct CDR3 sequences, roughly 30% seen once. Deletions cut 4 bases from V and 0 bases from J, with 10 bases between. CDR1 SQVTM and CDR2 ANQGSEA come from the germline V gene. This CDR3 contains 14 residues. Time point of the sample: pre-sensitization, week 0. The treatment here: therapeutic diphenylcyclopropenone sensitization with weekly scalp DPC. Each donor was an alopecia patient between 18 and 70 years of age who qualified for DPC. This clonotype was seen more than once but under ten times.

V usage is TRBV29-1 and J usage is TRBJ1-3; D unresolved. The clonotype comes from a young woman with alopecia areata. Some clones in this sample may be carry-over from other donors' samples. The sample in question was whole blood, obtained in connection with sensitization to the hapten diphenylcyclopropenone (DPC). In DNA, the CDR3 is TGCAGCGTTGTTTGGCAAAACTCTGGAAACACCATATATTTT. It codes for CSVVWQNSGNTIYF.